This T cell receptor (beta chain) was recovered during a study of blood T cells in healthy people across ages. Turning to the study itself: Capturing about one barcoded beta molecule per two T cells was achieved by template switching.

Through a sample-barcoded 5' primer and a J-beta primer mix, a second PCR was run for 7 to 11 cycles. MiXCR was run by TCRdb on the 5' RACE reads, yielding one entry per CDR3 protein. Of over 550,000 distinct CDR3 sequences listed, about 30% were seen once; the top ten hold 15% to 19%. Germline CDR1 is SGHDT and CDR2 is YYEEEE. This CDR3 region has 15 residues. The ends lost 5 bases at V and 5 bases at J; junction bases unmatched: 10. Study-wide results and caveats: Any conclusive comparison of naive versus antigen-experienced cells was prevented by using unsorted PBMCs. Correlation between TCR beta diversity and naive T cell percentage was strong.

Notes on this clonotype: Its antigen is currently unknown.

The authors isolated at least 6 million PBMCs per sample. This rearrangement joins TRBV5-6 to TRBJ2-5; 9 bases are shared with TRBD1. This sequence originates from a woman aged 80 or older in good health. The sample comprised blood. For the CDR3, the DNA is TGTGCCAGCAGTCTACAGGGACAGGGCTTCGAGACCCAGTACTTC. Translating gives CASSLQGQGFETQYF.